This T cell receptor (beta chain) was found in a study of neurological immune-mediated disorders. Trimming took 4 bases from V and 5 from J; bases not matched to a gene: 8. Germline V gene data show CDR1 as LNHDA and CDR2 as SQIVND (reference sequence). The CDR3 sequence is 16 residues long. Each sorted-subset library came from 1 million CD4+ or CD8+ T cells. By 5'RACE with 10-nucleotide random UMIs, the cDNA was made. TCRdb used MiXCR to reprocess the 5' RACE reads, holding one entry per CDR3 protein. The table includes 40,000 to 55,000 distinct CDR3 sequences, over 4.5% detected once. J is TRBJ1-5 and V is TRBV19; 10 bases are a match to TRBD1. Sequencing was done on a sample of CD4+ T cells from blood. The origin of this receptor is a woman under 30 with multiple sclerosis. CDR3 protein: CASSKAQDRGYQPQHF. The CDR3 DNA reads TGTGCCAGTAGTAAAGCCCAGGACAGGGGGTATCAGCCCCAGCATTTT.